This T cell receptor beta chain was identified during a study of cytomegalovirus exposure and HLA in healthy donors. Study-wide points: Analysis performed later showed TCR beta chains linked to HLA being more clonally expanded than equally common others.

CDR3 length: 16 amino acids. CDR1 and CDR2 from the germline V gene are SGDLS and YYNGEE. V lost 4 bases to trimming and J lost 5 bases, with 18 bases between them. It was with 60 Vbeta and 13 Jbeta primers that the PCR ran. This table comes from immunoSEQ multiplex PCR, and its TCRdb copy is limited to in-frame clones, with some not included. The sample comprises under 200,000 clones, approximately 80% of which are singletons, and roughly 8% rests with the top ten. About this clone: Its specificity is unknown.

The sequenced material came from PBMCs. This clonotype was obtained from a male donor in good health and CMV-seropositive. This chain links TRBV9 with TRBJ1-4; D is perhaps TRBD1 (6 bases). The DNA of the CDR3 is TGTGCCAGCAGCACGGGGGGGGGAACAGGGAATGAAAAACTGTTTTTT. This gives the protein CASSTGGGTGNEKLFF. Based on the CDR3 plus reference TRBV9 and TRBJ1-4, the full variable domain is DSGVTQTPKHLITATGQRVTLRCSPRSGDLSVYWYQQSLDQGLQFLIQYYNGEERAKGNILERFSAQQFPDLHSELNLSSLELGDSALYFCASSTGGGTGNEKLFFGSGTQLSVL.